Listed here are 5 T cell receptor beta chains from one sample, sequenced in a study of control samples from healthy donors and cancer patients. Libraries were prepared by immunoSEQ multiplex PCR; TCRdb keeps only in-frame clonotypes and omits some of them. The sample contains roughly 200,000 clones, about 93% of which appear only once. Sequences were obtained from blood. The source is a young man in good health.

This chain links TRBV3-1 (or the pseudogene TRBV3-2) with TRBJ1-1, with 10 bases aligning to TRBD1. The CDR3 spans 12 residues. CDR1 LGHDT and CDR2 YNNKEL come from the germline V gene (reference sequence). The ends lost 2 bases at V and 14 bases at J; junction bases unmatched: 5. The CDR3 nucleotides read TGTGCCAGCAGCCAATTGGACAGGGGGAAATTCTTT. It specifies CASSQLDRGKFF.

J is TRBJ1-1 and V is TRBV13, with D unclear. Germline V CDR1 and CDR2: PRHDT, FYEKMQ (reference sequence). This CDR3 contains 12 residues. Trimming removed 4 bases at V and 5 bases at J, with 8 bases between. The CDR3 spells CASSSRRTEAFF. CDR3 nucleotides: TGTGCCAGCAGCTCCAGACGGACTGAAGCTTTCTTT.

The V and J genes are TRBV7-8 and TRBJ1-3; D not resolved. Germline CDR1 and CDR2: SGHVS and FQNEAQ. The CDR3 has 13 amino acids. The V gene lost 1 base and the J gene lost 6 bases, with 7 bases spanning the gap. In DNA, the CDR3 is TGTGCCAGCAGCTTAGAAGTAGTAAACACCATATATTTT. Protein product: CASSLEVVNTIYF.

The rearrangement joins TRBV5-1 to TRBJ2-3, with 15 bases lining up with TRBD2. The V gene end was trimmed by 3 bases and the J gene end by 6 bases; junction bases not matched to a gene: 5. The CDR3 runs to 16 residues. Germline V gene data show CDR1 as SGHRS and CDR2 as YFSETQ. The CDR3 loop reads CASSSGLAGGRDTQYF. CDR3 bases: TGCGCCAGCAGCTCGGGACTAGCGGGGGGTAGGGATACGCAGTATTTT.

The V gene is TRBV2, the J gene TRBJ2-3, with no clear D. This CDR3 has 11 amino acids. Trimming removed 6 bases from V and 3 bases from J, with 4 bases in between. Germline V gene lookup returns CDR1 SNHLY and CDR2 FYNNEI. This CDR3 is CASRRTDTQYF. The CDR3 nucleotides are TGTGCCAGCAGGAGGACAGATACGCAGTATTTT.